The 22 T cell receptor beta chains in this list originate from one sample, sequenced in a study of CD4 T cells in relation to SARS-CoV-2 and coronaviruses. The unexposed donors gave CD4+ T cells in about 2010-2019, prior to COVID-19. Generated by immunoSEQ multiplex PCR, the TCRdb table keeps only in-frame clones and is missing some. The sample yields approximately 70,000 clones, more than 85% seen once. The material sequenced was naive CD4+ T cells from PBMCs. The subset denotes: naive CD4+ T cells isolated by negative enrichment. The receptors stem from a human donor in good health.

This chain joins TRBV15 and TRBJ2-4, with TRBD1 matching 7 bases. This CDR3 has 17 amino acids. The germline gives CDR1 LNHNV, CDR2 YYDKDF (reference sequence). Trimming took 6 bases from V and 3 from J; bases not matched to a gene: 14. The CDR3 nucleotides read TGTGCCACCAGTATTCCGACGTGGAACAGGGGCAAAAACATTCAGTACTTC. Encoded protein: CATSIPTWNRGKNIQYF.

This chain joins TRBV5-1 and TRBJ1-5; D remains ambiguous. Trimming removed 4 bases from V and 2 bases from J, with 13 bases in between. The CDR3 is 15 residues long. The V gene's germline CDR1 is SGHRS and CDR2 YFSETQ. This CDR3 is CASSTLLQGNQPQHF. DNA of the CDR3: TGCGCCAGCAGCACTCTTTTGCAGGGCAATCAGCCCCAGCATTTT. The whole variable domain, filled in from reference TRBV5-1 and TRBJ1-5, reads KAGVTQTPRYLIKTRGQQVTLSCSPISGHRSVSWYQQTPGQGLQFLFEYFSETQRNKGNFPGRFSGRQFSNSRSEMNVSTLELGDSALYLCASSTLLQGNQPQHFGDGTRLSIL.

The chain has TRBV5-4 and TRBJ2-1; 9 bases are shared with TRBD2. J lost 9 bases, V lost 2 bases, and 12 bases had no gene match. Per the germline V gene, CDR1 is SGHNT and CDR2 is YYREEE (reference sequence). The CDR3 loop spans 16 amino acids. CDR3 sequence: CASSLLVGGGGSEQFF. The CDR3 DNA reads TGTGCCAGCAGCTTATTGGTAGGCGGGGGGGGAAGTGAGCAGTTCTTC. The variable domain in full, completed from reference TRBV5-4 and TRBJ2-1, reads ETGVTQSPTHLIKTRGQQVTLRCSSQSGHNTVSWYQQALGQGPQFIFQYYREEENGRGNFPPRFSGLQFPNYSSELNVNALELDDSALYLCASSLLVGGGGSEQFFGPGTRLTVL.

This sequence joins TRBV7-2 and TRBJ1-1; a weak D match, TRBD1 (6 bases). This CDR3 comprises 14 residues. The ends were cut back, 7 bases at V and 2 bases at J, with 14 bases in the middle. Per the germline V gene, CDR1 is SGHTA and CDR2 is FQGNSA. The CDR3 protein is CASTPRGGNTEAFF. The CDR3 DNA reads as TGTGCCAGCACCCCGAGAGGGGGAAACACTGAAGCTTTCTTT.

The J gene is TRBJ1-1, the V gene TRBV27; no clear D gene. The germline V gene has CDR1 MNHEY and CDR2 SMNVEV (reference sequence). V shed 7 bases and J shed 1 base, with 10 bases lying between them. There are 13 residues in the CDR3. The CDR3 loop reads CASTKRENTEAFF. The CDR3 nucleotides are TGTGCCAGCACCAAACGGGAGAACACTGAAGCTTTCTTT.

The chain combines TRBV5-4 with TRBJ2-5; 7 bases match TRBD1. CDR3 length equals 15 residues. Germline CDR1 reads SGHNT; CDR2 reads YYREEE (reference sequence). J gave up 4 bases and V 0 bases, and 6 bases lay outside the gene matches. CDR3: CASSLGQGDVETQYF. CDR3 bases: TGTGCCAGCAGCTTGGGGCAGGGGGATGTAGAGACCCAGTACTTC.

The chain is built from TRBV25-1 and TRBJ2-7; D gene uncertain. This CDR3 spans 12 amino acids. Germline CDR1 and CDR2: MGHDK and SYGVNS. V was trimmed by 4 bases and J by 4 bases, leaving 8 bases between them. DNA of the CDR3: TGTGCCAGCAGTGCGGACGGATACGAGCAGTACTTC. Translated: CASSADGYEQYF.

The chain carries TRBV28 and TRBJ2-3; 11 positions match TRBD2. The germline gives CDR1 MDHEN, CDR2 SYDVKM. The CDR3 is 14 residues long. The ends lost 10 bases at V and 3 bases at J; junction bases unmatched: 6. CDR3 nucleotides: TGTGCCACGGGGACTAGCGGACCGACAGATACGCAGTATTTT. It is translated as CATGTSGPTDTQYF.

J is TRBJ2-3 and V is TRBV11-2; tentatively, D is TRBD1 (5 bases). The germline V gene encodes CDR1 SGHAT and CDR2 FQNNGV. Trimming removed 2 bases at V and 0 bases at J, with 9 bases between. The length of the CDR3 is 15 residues. Here the CDR3 DNA reads TGTGCCAGCAGCTTACAGGGAACTAGCACAGATACGCAGTATTTT. Translating gives CASSLQGTSTDTQYF.

The chain links TRBV19 to TRBJ2-7; the D gene is possibly TRBD1 (6 bases). V was shortened by 3 bases and J by 3 bases, with 12 bases between the two germline ends. Looked up from germline, CDR1 is LNHDA and CDR2 is SQIVND (reference sequence). The CDR3 contains 14 residues. The CDR3 loop reads CASSITGTSYEQYF. The CDR3 nucleotides read TGTGCCAGTAGTATTACTGGGACAAGCTACGAGCAGTACTTC.

The chain recombines TRBV4-3 with TRBJ1-2; no reliable D call. The CDR3 contains 12 residues. The V and J ends lost 1 base and 7 bases respectively, with 7 bases between them. Per the germline V gene, CDR1 is LGHNA and CDR2 is YSLEER. The CDR3 loop reads CASSQGNFGYTF. For the CDR3, the DNA is TGCGCCAGCAGCCAAGGGAATTTTGGCTACACCTTC.

The DNA for the CDR3 is TGTGCCAGCAGCCCTACAGGAAAAAACTATGGCTACACCTTC. This sequence encodes CASSPTGKNYGYTF. V usage is TRBV28 and J usage is TRBJ1-2; tentative D call: TRBD1 (5 bases). The germline V gene encodes CDR1 MDHEN and CDR2 SYDVKM. Trimming took 6 bases from V and 2 from J, leaving 13 bases between them. CDR3 length equals 14 residues.

Only one count was recorded for this clone. V gene TRBV4-2 combines with J gene TRBJ2-1, with 8 bases matching TRBD2. Losses at the gene ends were 3 bases for V and 4 bases for J; bases not matched to a gene: 11. The CDR3 extends over 17 amino acids. Germline loops: CDR1 LGHNA, CDR2 YNFKEQ. CDR3 residues: CASSQQPGTSYYNEQFF. The CDR3 DNA follows: TGTGCCAGCAGCCAGCAACCCGGGACTAGTTATTACAATGAGCAGTTCTTC.

The V call is TRBV4-1, the J call TRBJ1-4, with D tentatively TRBD1 (5 bases). The CDR3 extends over 16 amino acids. The V gene lost 0 bases and the J gene lost 5 bases, with 13 bases spanning the gap. Germline V gene sequence: CDR1 MGHRA, CDR2 YSYEKL. The CDR3 loop is CASSQDRGTENEKLFF. The CDR3 DNA follows: TGCGCCAGCAGCCAAGATCGGGGGACGGAGAATGAAAAACTGTTTTTT.

The chain has TRBV9 and TRBJ1-4; 7 nucleotides match TRBD1. J was trimmed by 7 bases and V by 4 bases; bases with no gene match: 10. The V gene's germline CDR1 is SGDLS and CDR2 YYNGEE. The CDR3 totals 15 residues. CDR3 coding DNA: TGTGCCAGCAGCCCTTCCCAGGGGGTCCTTGAAAAACTGTTTTTT. Its translation is CASSPSQGVLEKLFF.

The chain links TRBV18 to TRBJ1-5; D gene ambiguous. The length of the CDR3 is 13 residues. V was shortened by 3 bases and J by 2 bases, with 5 bases between the two germline ends. Germline CDR1 reads KGHSH; CDR2 reads LQKENI. This chain's CDR3 is CASSPAGNQPQHF. The CDR3, as DNA: TGTGCCAGCTCACCCGCTGGCAATCAGCCCCAGCATTTT.

This chain connects TRBV27 to TRBJ2-3; TRBD2 is a possible D gene (7 bases). Germline loops: CDR1 MNHEY, CDR2 SMNVEV (reference sequence). The V end was cut by 5 bases, the J end by 2 bases, with 14 bases between. This CDR3 region has 15 residues. The CDR3 loop is CASSRGGLFTDTQYF. As DNA, the CDR3 is TGTGCCAGCAGTAGGGGGGGACTCTTCACAGATACGCAGTATTTT.

This clone was detected only once. This rearrangement joins TRBV7-3 to TRBJ2-2, with D uncertain. This CDR3 has 13 amino acids. Trimming removed 1 base from V and 1 base from J, with 1 base in between. The germline CDR1 and CDR2 sequences are SGHTA and FQGTGA. The DNA of the CDR3 is TGTGCCAGCAGCTTAAGGAACACCGGGGAGCTGTTTTTT. It yields the protein CASSLRNTGELFF.

The chain links TRBV3-1 (or the pseudogene TRBV3-2) to TRBJ2-1, with 13 bases matching TRBD2. This CDR3 contains 17 residues. The germline CDR1 and CDR2 sequences are LGHDT and YNNKEL (reference sequence). The V and J ends lost 4 bases and 3 bases, in that order; junction bases with no gene match: 6. The CDR3 protein is CASSRGLAGPFYNEQFF. In nucleotides, the CDR3 is TGTGCCAGCAGCCGGGGACTAGCGGGGCCCTTCTACAATGAGCAGTTCTTC.

As to this clone: The same CDR3 can be traced to other DNA sequences in this sample. This rearrangement joins TRBV9 to TRBJ2-5, with 8 bases fitting TRBD1. CDR3 length equals 14 residues. After removal of 2 bases from V and 2 bases from J, the junction contained 2 bases not matched to a gene. Germline assignment: CDR1 SGDLS and CDR2 YYNGEE. This chain's CDR3 is CASSVGQGQETQYF. In nucleotides, the CDR3 is TGTGCCAGCAGCGTCGGACAGGGACAAGAGACCCAGTACTTC.

The rearrangement links TRBV18 to TRBJ2-5, with D unresolved. Trimming removed 3 bases from V and 3 bases from J, with 8 bases in between. CDR3 length: 13 amino acids. CDR1 KGHSH and CDR2 LQKENI come from the germline V gene. The chain's CDR3 is CASSPRLEETQYF. The CDR3 region has the DNA TGTGCCAGCTCACCCAGGCTAGAAGAGACCCAGTACTTC.

This chain uses TRBV4-1 with TRBJ2-3, with TRBD2 identical over 7 bases. CDR3 size: 17 residues. After removal of 2 bases from V and 1 base from J, the junction contained 9 bases not matched to a gene. Germline CDR1 reads MGHRA; CDR2 reads YSYEKL. The CDR3 here is CASSQIQAGVGTDTQYF. CDR3 coding DNA: TGCGCCAGCAGCCAAATTCAGGCGGGAGTCGGCACAGATACGCAGTATTTT.